The clone carrying this TCR beta chain was counted between two and nine times. The protocol was immunoSEQ multiplex PCR, while the TCRdb copy is restricted to in-frame clones and leaves out a portion. The profile shows roughly 150,000 clones, 90% of them singletons. The data stem from a study of T cell responses to AZD1222 COVID-19 vaccine. Germline V gene lookup returns CDR1 SNHLY and CDR2 FYNNEI. This CDR3 region has 13 residues. Trimming shortened V by 6 bases and J by 4 bases, and 13 bases separated the two germline ends. This clonotype originated in an adult who received the AZD1222 COVID-19 vaccine. The chain couples TRBV2 to TRBJ2-7, with D hard to call. The source material was peripheral blood, sampled 28 days after the second AZD1222 dose. The CDR3 DNA reads as TGTGCCAGCAGAGGCTACCTACCTTACGAGCAGTACTTC. It is translated as CASRGYLPYEQYF. The full variable domain, its missing parts supplied by reference TRBV2 and TRBJ2-7, is EPEVTQTPSHQVTQMGQEVILRCVPISNHLYFYWYRQILGQKVEFLVSFYNNEISEKSEIFDDQFSVERPDGSNFTLKIRSTKLEDSAMYFCASRGYLPYEQYFGPGTRLTVT.